The 18 T cell receptor beta chains below were found in one sample sequenced in a study of response to subunit inactivated influenza vaccine. TCRdb reprocessed the RT-PCR reads with MiXCR, giving one entry per CDR3 protein. The sample records about 780,000 distinct CDR3 sequences, around 18% being singletons. Sample: PBMCs from blood, taken 4 to 6 days after vaccination. These receptors were taken from a man between 45 and 60 years old who received an inactivated influenza vaccine.

Only a few counts were recorded for this clonotype. V usage is TRBV29-1 and J usage is TRBJ2-7; the D gene is possibly TRBD1 (5 bases). Trimming removed 4 bases from V and 4 bases from J, with 14 bases in between. CDR1 SQVTM and CDR2 ANQGSEA come from the germline V gene. The CDR3 covers 13 residues. CDR3 protein: CSVGPKPGYEQYF. As DNA, the CDR3 is TGCAGCGTTGGCCCCAAGCCAGGGTACGAGCAGTACTTC.

This clonotype was recorded many times. The V and J genes are TRBV28 and TRBJ2-5; possible D gene TRBD1, 6 bases. CDR1 is MDHEN, CDR2 SYDVKM, per germline. This CDR3 region has 16 residues. V lost 4 bases and J 1 base, leaving 16 bases between the germline ends. The DNA of the CDR3 is TGTGCCAGCAGTTCGTTCATAGGACAGACCCAAGAGACCCAGTACTTC. As protein: CASSSFIGQTQETQYF. Drawing the rest from reference TRBV28 and TRBJ2-5, the complete variable domain is DVKVTQSSRYLVKRTGEKVFLECVQDMDHENMFWYRQDPGLGLRLIYFSYDVKMKEKGDIPEGYSVSREKKERFSLILESASTNQTSMYLCASSSFIGQTQETQYFGPGTRLLVL.

This chain's CDR3 is CASSQDRRNRAFF. CDR3 DNA sequence: TGCGCCAGCAGCCAAGATCGACGTAACCGAGCTTTCTTT. The rearrangement joins TRBV4-3 to TRBJ1-1; D is uncertain. This CDR3 is 13 amino acids long. Trimming stripped 0 bases from V and 10 bases from J, with 12 bases between. In germline, CDR1 is LGHNA, CDR2 YSLEER.

Turning to this clonotype: A much larger clone lies a single base off, so this may be a read error. The V gene is TRBV6-1, the J gene TRBJ2-1, with 10 bases lining up with TRBD1. The J call may be in error: the DNA end matches TRBJ2-7 better. CDR1 is MNHNS and CDR2 is SASEGT in the germline V gene. This CDR3 is 15 amino acids long. Here the CDR3 reads CASILDRGSYNEQYF. In DNA, the CDR3 is TGTGCCAGCATTCTGGACAGGGGGTCGTACAATGAGCAGTACTTC.

The V gene is TRBV24-1, the J gene TRBJ2-7; D gene unclear. This CDR3 has 14 residues. The germline V gene has CDR1 KGHDR and CDR2 SFDVKD. Trimming took off 6 bases at V and 2 bases at J, with 13 bases between the two ends. CDR3 nucleotides: TGTGCCACCAGTAAAGGCCCAGGAACCTACGAGCAGTACTTC. Translating it yields CATSKGPGTYEQYF.

In its sample, this clonotype was seen many times. The chain recombines TRBV12-3 or TRBV12-4 with TRBJ2-7; D may match TRBD1 or TRBD2 (6 bases each). Trimming took off 3 bases at V and 7 bases at J, with 13 bases between the two ends. CDR3 length equals 13 residues. The CDR3 DNA is TGTGCCAGCAGTTTGGAGGGGGGTTTTGAGCAGTACTTC. Translated, it gives CASSLEGGFEQYF.

This chain's CDR3 is CASTMRGGLDTEAFF. CDR3 nucleotide sequence: TGCGCCAGCACTATGAGGGGGGGGTTAGACACTGAAGCTTTCTTT. The chain joins TRBV5-1 to TRBJ1-1; a possible D gene is TRBD1 (6 bases). V lost 6 bases and J 3 bases, leaving 18 bases between the germline ends. Germline V gives CDR1 SGHRS, CDR2 YFSETQ. The CDR3 has 15 residues.

This clonotype was seen more than once but under ten times. The rearrangement uses TRBV9 and TRBJ2-2; 11 nucleotides line up with TRBD2. Germline lookup yields CDR1 SGDLS and CDR2 YYNGEE. The V segment lost 5 bases and the J segment 2 bases; nucleotides outside the gene matches: 5. This CDR3 has 16 amino acids. As DNA, the CDR3 is TGTGCCAGCAGTGGGACTAGCGGAGCCAACACCGGGGAGCTGTTTTTT. Amino acids: CASSGTSGANTGELFF. Variable domain in full (rest from reference TRBV9 and TRBJ2-2): DSGVTQTPKHLITATGQRVTLRCSPRSGDLSVYWYQQSLDQGLQFLIQYYNGEERAKGNILERFSAQQFPDLHSELNLSSLELGDSALYFCASSGTSGANTGELFFGEGSRLTVL.

This clonotype was found many times. The chain employs TRBV7-3 and TRBJ2-7; D could derive from TRBD1 or TRBD2 (5 bases each). Trimming pared 1 base from V and 6 bases from J, leaving 10 bases between. Looked up from germline, CDR1 is SGHTA and CDR2 is FQGTGA. The CDR3 loop spans 13 amino acids. CDR3 nucleotide sequence: TGTGCCAGCAGCTTAAGGCCGGGACGCGAGCAGTACTTC. The encoded protein is CASSLRPGREQYF. Complete variable domain (other parts from reference TRBV7-3 and TRBJ2-7): GAGVSQTPSNKVTEKGKYVELRCDPISGHTALYWYRQSLGQGPEFLIYFQGTGAADDSGLPNDRFFAVRPEGSVSTLKIQRTERGDSAVYLCASSLRPGREQYFGPGTRLTVT.

This clonotype has a handful of counts. The gene calls are TRBV6-2 or TRBV6-3 and TRBJ2-3; 8 nucleotides line up with TRBD2. The germline CDR1 and CDR2 sequences are MNHEY and SVGEGT. The trim removed 6 bases at V and 3 bases at J, leaving 17 bases unmatched. This CDR3 comprises 18 residues. The DNA of the CDR3 is TGTGCCAGCAGAAAGGGGCTAGCGGGCGCTGGAAGGACAGATACGCAGTATTTT. Its protein is CASRKGLAGAGRTDTQYF.

This clonotype was observed a handful of times. The chain is built from TRBV30 and TRBJ1-1, with D unclear. This CDR3 is 14 amino acids long. Germline CDR1 GTSNPN, CDR2 SVGIG (reference sequence). The V end lost 0 bases, the J end lost 3 bases, and 11 bases lay between the germline ends. DNA for the CDR3: TGTGCCTGGAGTGTTTACGGGCGTTACACTGAAGCTTTCTTT. Protein product: CAWSVYGRYTEAFF.

This clonotype has only a few counts. V usage is TRBV4-2 and J usage is TRBJ2-7; D unclear. This CDR3 is built from 16 residues. The V and J ends lost 0 bases and 1 base respectively, with 13 bases between them. Germline V lookup: CDR1 LGHNA, CDR2 YNFKEQ. The CDR3 DNA is TGTGCCAGCAGCCAAGATGACAATACCAAATCCTACGAGCAGTACTTC. It specifies CASSQDDNTKSYEQYF.

Regarding this clonotype: The junction departs from germline at one end; a sequencing error may be responsible. The chain links TRBV6-2 or TRBV6-3 to TRBJ1-1, with D unclear. CDR1 is MNHEY, CDR2 SVGEGT, per germline. The CDR3 is 14 residues long. DNA of the CDR3: TGTACCAGCAACCTGAAGAACGGGAACACTGAAGCTTTCTTT. Encoded protein: CTSNLKNGNTEAFF.

This clonotype was detected once. The V gene is TRBV7-8, the J gene TRBJ2-1; 13 bases are shared with TRBD2. In germline, CDR1 is SGHVS, CDR2 FQNEAQ. The CDR3 totals 15 residues. With 4 bases clipped from V and 7 bases from J, the junction kept 4 bases outside the gene matches. Here the CDR3 DNA reads TGTGCCAGCAGCTCCGGGACTAGCGGGAAGAATGAGCAGTTCTTC. Translation: CASSSGTSGKNEQFF.

The gene calls are TRBV9 and TRBJ2-6; D might be TRBD2 (6 bases). Trimming pared 4 bases from V and 5 bases from J, leaving 19 bases between. This CDR3 region has 17 residues. Per germline, CDR1 SGDLS and CDR2 YYNGEE. CDR3 residues: CASSRTGSVPWANVLTF. Here the CDR3 DNA reads TGTGCCAGCAGCCGTACCGGGAGCGTCCCGTGGGCCAACGTCCTGACTTTC. The variable domain in full, completed from reference TRBV9 and TRBJ2-6, reads DSGVTQTPKHLITATGQRVTLRCSPRSGDLSVYWYQQSLDQGLQFLIQYYNGEERAKGNILERFSAQQFPDLHSELNLSSLELGDSALYFCASSRTGSVPWANVLTFGAGSRLTVL.

This clonotype was detected only a few times. The gene calls are TRBV20-1 and TRBJ2-1; the match to TRBD2 covers 13 bases. Per the germline V gene, CDR1 is DFQATT and CDR2 is SNEGSKA (reference sequence). Germline trimming cut 6 bases from V and 1 base from J; bases unmatched to any gene: 6. This CDR3 comprises 16 residues. CDR3 sequence reads: CSAPTSGRDSYNEQFF. The DNA for the CDR3 is TGCAGTGCCCCCACTAGCGGGAGGGATTCCTACAATGAGCAGTTCTTC.

This clonotype came up a few times. The chain links TRBV7-9 to TRBJ1-2, with D possibly matching TRBD1 (5 bases). The CDR3 runs 13 residues. V lost 3 bases, J lost 8 bases, and 13 bases lay in between. Germline loops: CDR1 SEHNR, CDR2 FQNEAQ (reference sequence). The CDR3 loop is CASSLGDARGYTF. CDR3 sequence (DNA): TGTGCCAGCAGCTTGGGGGACGCCCGCGGCTACACCTTC.

This clonotype was seen a few times. The rearrangement links TRBV7-2 to TRBJ2-7, with 7 bases fitting TRBD2. In germline, CDR1 is SGHTA, CDR2 FQGNSA. The CDR3 totals 14 residues. V lost 5 bases, J lost 5 bases, and 9 bases stayed unmatched. CDR3 bases: TGTGCCAGCAGCCCCTGGGGAGGGAGTGACGAGCAGTACTTC. This encodes CASSPWGGSDEQYF.